The 13 T cell receptor beta chains below all came from one sample that was sequenced in a study of response to subunit inactivated influenza vaccine. TCRdb fed the RT-PCR reads into MiXCR, producing one record per CDR3 protein. The profile covers 610,000 or so distinct CDR3 sequences, with 12% to 15% appearing a single time and approximately 10% taken by the ten largest. The material sequenced was PBMCs from blood, taken 11 to 12 days after vaccination. The receptors here all came from a man aged 45-60 years who received an inactivated influenza vaccine.

The sample holds a few counts of this clonotype. The genes are TRBV7-9 and TRBJ2-7, with D perhaps TRBD1 (6 bases). Germline V gene lookup returns CDR1 SEHNR and CDR2 FQNEAQ (reference sequence). This CDR3 is 13 amino acids long. The V and J ends lost 5 bases and 7 bases respectively, with 15 bases between them. CDR3 in DNA: TGTGCCAGCAGCGAACGGACAGTCGGGGAGCAGTACTTC. Amino acids: CASSERTVGEQYF.

This chain joins TRBV6-2 or TRBV6-3 and TRBJ1-5; no clear D. V lost 7 bases and J lost 0, with 10 bases in between. CDR3 length equals 14 residues. Per the germline V gene, CDR1 is MNHEY and CDR2 is SVGEGT. CDR3 loop: CASTLQLSNQPQHF. In DNA, the CDR3 is TGTGCCAGCACCCTACAACTTAGCAATCAGCCCCAGCATTTT.

In this sample, this clonotype turned up a few times. The chain carries TRBV28 and TRBJ2-4; D ambiguous. Trimming took off 5 bases at V and 0 bases at J, with 20 bases between the two ends. This CDR3 comprises 18 residues. Germline CDR1 is MDHEN and CDR2 is SYDVKM. The CDR3 protein is CASSPPPTQRRAKNIQYF. For the CDR3, the DNA is TGTGCCAGCAGTCCACCCCCCACACAGAGGCGAGCCAAAAACATTCAGTACTTC.

V is TRBV7-9 and J is TRBJ2-7, with TRBD2 as a possible D gene (5 bases). In germline, CDR1 is SEHNR, CDR2 FQNEAQ (reference sequence). The CDR3 is made up of 14 amino acids. V was clipped by 7 bases and J by 3 bases, with 16 bases between them. The chain's CDR3 is CASTLGSTDYEQYF. The CDR3 DNA follows: TGTGCCAGCACCCTAGGGAGTACAGACTACGAGCAGTACTTC.

This clonotype was counted a few times. The chain has TRBV15 and TRBJ1-2; no clear D. Germline assignment: CDR1 LNHNV and CDR2 YYDKDF (reference sequence). The germline V and J ends were trimmed by 1 base and 1 base, with 7 bases remaining between them. The CDR3 runs 14 residues. The CDR3, as DNA: TGTGCCACCAGCAGAGGCGGCTTTAACTATGGCTACACCTTC. Protein product: CATSRGGFNYGYTF.

This clonotype was picked up a small number of times. The V call is TRBV20-1, the J call TRBJ1-5, with 9 bases lining up with TRBD1. After removal of 3 bases from V and 6 bases from J, the junction contained 9 bases not matched to a gene. This CDR3 has 15 amino acids. CDR1 is DFQATT and CDR2 is SNEGSKA in the germline V gene (reference sequence). The CDR3 spells CSASAWTGVIQPQHF. The CDR3 DNA follows: TGCAGTGCTAGCGCCTGGACAGGGGTAATTCAGCCCCAGCATTTT.

The chain is built from TRBV12-3 or TRBV12-4 and TRBJ2-2; D is ambiguous. The CDR3 covers 16 residues. Trimming removed 8 bases from V and 0 bases from J, with 16 bases in between. This CDR3 is CASGPLGRSNTGELFF. The CDR3, as DNA: TGTGCCAGCGGGCCTCTGGGCAGGTCGAACACCGGGGAGCTGTTTTTT.

Only a few counts were recorded for this clonotype. CDR3 nucleotide sequence: TGTGCCAGCAGTTATGGCCTATCGGGGACACTGAACACTGAAGCTTTCTTT. This translates into CASSYGLSGTLNTEAFF. V and J are TRBV12-3 or TRBV12-4 and TRBJ1-1; TRBD1 is a possible D gene (6 bases). The CDR3 runs 17 residues. The germline V and J ends were trimmed by 4 bases and 0 bases, with 18 bases remaining between them.

The chain joins TRBV5-1 to TRBJ2-7, with 10 bases fitting TRBD1. V was pared by 4 bases and J by 6 bases, with 7 bases of the junction left unmatched. CDR1 is SGHRS and CDR2 is YFSETQ in the germline V gene. The CDR3 totals 14 residues. The CDR3 reads CASSRDRGPGEQYF. The CDR3 bases are TGCGCCAGCAGCCGGGACAGGGGACCCGGCGAGCAGTACTTC. Full variable domain (missing parts from reference TRBV5-1 and TRBJ2-7): KAGVTQTPRYLIKTRGQQVTLSCSPISGHRSVSWYQQTPGQGLQFLFEYFSETQRNKGNFPGRFSGRQFSNSRSEMNVSTLELGDSALYLCASSRDRGPGEQYFGPGTRLTVT.

This clonotype was detected only a few times. The chain links TRBV12-3 or TRBV12-4 to TRBJ2-7; a weak D match, TRBD2 (5 bases). The CDR3 is made up of 13 amino acids. V was clipped by 11 bases and J by 0 bases, with 14 bases between them. This CDR3 is CAGQAASSYEQYF. CDR3 DNA sequence: TGTGCCGGGCAAGCGGCGAGCTCCTACGAGCAGTACTTC.

Only a few counts were recorded for this clonotype. The chain couples TRBV5-6 to TRBJ1-2; perhaps TRBD1 as D (6 bases). Looked up from germline, CDR1 is SGHDT and CDR2 is YYEEEE. The ends were cut back, 5 bases at V and 0 bases at J, with 14 bases in the middle. The CDR3 length is 15 residues. The CDR3 spells CASRMDSGSNYGYTF. The DNA of the CDR3 is TGTGCCAGCAGAATGGACAGCGGGTCTAACTATGGCTACACCTTC.

The V and J genes are TRBV27 and TRBJ2-1; TRBD2 matches at 9 bases. With V trimmed by 1 base and J by 6 bases, 7 bases remained unmatched. CDR1 and CDR2 (germline): MNHEY, SMNVEV (reference sequence). The CDR3 runs to 16 residues. CDR3 coding DNA: TGTGCCAGCAGTTTATTGGCTAGCGGGATTGGCAATGAGCAGTTCTTC. Amino acid sequence: CASSLLASGIGNEQFF.

This clonotype has a count of ten or more. This chain uses TRBV20-1 with TRBJ2-3; 7 bases are shared with TRBD1. The CDR3 length is 14 residues. J was trimmed by 6 bases and V by 5 bases; bases with no gene match: 11. CDR1 is DFQATT and CDR2 is SNEGSKA in the germline V gene (reference sequence). Here the CDR3 reads CSAGQGGGMDTQYF. In nucleotides, the CDR3 is TGCAGTGCTGGGCAAGGGGGCGGTATGGATACGCAGTATTTT.